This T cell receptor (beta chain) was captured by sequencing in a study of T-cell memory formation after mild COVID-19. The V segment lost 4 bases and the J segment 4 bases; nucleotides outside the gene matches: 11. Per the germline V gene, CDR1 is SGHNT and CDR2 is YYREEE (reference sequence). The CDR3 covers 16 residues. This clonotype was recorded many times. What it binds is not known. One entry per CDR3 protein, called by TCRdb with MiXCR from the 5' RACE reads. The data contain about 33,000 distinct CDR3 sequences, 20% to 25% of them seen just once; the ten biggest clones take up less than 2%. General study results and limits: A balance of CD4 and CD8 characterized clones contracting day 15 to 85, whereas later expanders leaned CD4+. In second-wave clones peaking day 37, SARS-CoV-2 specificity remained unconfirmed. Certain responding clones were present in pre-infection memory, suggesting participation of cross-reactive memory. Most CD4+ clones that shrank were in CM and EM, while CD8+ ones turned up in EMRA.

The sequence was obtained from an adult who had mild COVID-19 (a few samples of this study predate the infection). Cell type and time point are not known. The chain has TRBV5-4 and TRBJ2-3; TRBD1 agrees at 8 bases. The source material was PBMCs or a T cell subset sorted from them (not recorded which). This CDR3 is CASSNTQGARPDTQYF. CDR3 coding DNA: TGTGCCAGCAGCAATACCCAGGGGGCCCGCCCAGATACGCAGTATTTT.